This T cell receptor beta chain derives from a study of CD8 T cells in ankylosing spondylitis (dated by TCRdb to about 2017). Broadly, across the study: The study profiled T cell receptor beta repertoires in healthy donors and ankylosing spondylitis patients to find disease-linked TCR variants. In total, the full study cohort was made up of about 99 healthy donors and 20 to 25 ankylosing spondylitis patients. Peripheral blood was sampled, and synovial fluid was also collected from ankylosing spondylitis patients.

The junction carries 13 bases between V and J, which are trimmed by 1 base and 7 bases respectively. The CDR3 runs 15 amino acids, cysteine and phenylalanine included. The entry retains the CDR3 DNA only, 45 bases that are in frame from base 1. The germline V gene provides CDR1 SGHDN and CDR2 FVKESK. TCRdb shows the sequencer as Illumina HiSeq 2500. TCR beta libraries were prepared by quantitative 5'-RACE with molecular barcodes. Processing in the source paper ran as follows. A new computational method based on a probabilistic model of VDJ rearrangement was used to identify disease-linked TCR variants. The public sequencing data were trimmed at Q25 with fastp and processed into clonotypes with MiXCR by TCRdb, which kept only in-frame beta chains. Every CDR3 protein is listed once, alongside the most common genes and DNA of its rows. The V and J calls here are based on TCRdb, not the publication. Across this sample there are approximately 540,000 distinct CDR3 sequences, with roughly an eighth seen only once. 6.5% to 7% of the sample is held by the ten biggest clonotypes.

Of note for this clonotype: The antigen this receptor binds is unknown. The record has no base qualities; no much larger clone is one base away.

The study at large found these results: Blood from ankylosing spondylitis patients appeared to be characterized by a TCR beta motif composed of about 8 highly homologous amino acid variants. Some of the motif variants had been reported before in the synovial fluid and blood of reactive arthritis patients, a finding that suggests common disease-initiation mechanisms. The disease-linked clones were reported to be significantly enriched in matched synovial fluid samples from ankylosing spondylitis patients. A CD8+ phenotype was shown by the disease-linked clones, which were found at relatively low frequencies in peripheral blood.

The sample taken for sequencing was blood, either unsorted or a sorted T cell fraction (not recorded which). The chain is assembled from TRBV14 and TRBJ1-4; TRBD1 is a weak D gene call, 5 bases matching. The TCR was taken from a male donor with ankylosing spondylitis. The CDR3 protein sequence reads: CASSQAQGFFEKLFF. The DNA sequence is given as TGTGCCAGCAGCCAAGCGCAGGGTTTTTTTGAAAAACTGTTTTTT.